This TCR beta chain was retrieved from a study of cytomegalovirus exposure and HLA in healthy donors. Study-level information: Around 180 million T cells yielded 117 million unique TCR beta sequences in earlier analysis. The study's findings and limits: When a later analysis was performed, an Asian-associated ancestry cluster reportedly had fewer N-insertions than the roughly 700-donor mean.

With 2 bases removed from V and 6 bases from J, the gap between germline ends came to 18 bases. The V gene's germline CDR1 is SGDLS and CDR2 YYNGEE. This CDR3 is 15 amino acids long. This clone showed up just a few times. Its antigen is undetermined. The PCR had 60 Vbeta and 13 Jbeta primers. Per the study methods: Later, 65 million to 90 million unique TCR beta chains were counted in an analysis, and 10 million to 12 million of them were shared. Profiling relied on immunoSEQ multiplex PCR, and the TCRdb table lists in-frame clones only, not all of them. V and J calls and clone size are given by that table; D and trimming were obtained from the DNA. The profile shows about 95,000 clones, around three quarters of them singletons.

This receptor was taken from a woman between 50 and 59 years old in good health and CMV-seropositive. The sequencing sample was made of PBMCs. The chain joins TRBV9 to TRBJ2-7; D may be TRBD2 (6 bases). The chain's CDR3 is CASSVNPGDLSEQYF. In nucleotides, the CDR3 is TGTGCCAGCAGCGTCAATCCGGGAGATTTGAGCGAGCAGTACTTC.